These 27 T cell receptor beta chains share one sample of origin, sequenced in a study of identical twins. TCRdb re-derived calls from the 5' RACE reads in MiXCR, one entry per CDR3 protein. Of about 390,000 distinct CDR3 sequences in the sample, about 10% were seen once. Sequenced: naive T cells sorted from blood. The receptors were sampled from a woman in her forties or fifties in good health.

The chain links TRBV6-5 to TRBJ2-2; D perhaps matches TRBD2 (5 bases). Per germline, CDR1 MNHEY and CDR2 SVGAGI. This CDR3 comprises 14 residues. V was pared by 4 bases and J by 0 bases, with 6 bases between. CDR3 DNA sequence: TGTGCCAGCAGTTTCGGGGCGAACACCGGGGAGCTGTTTTTT. Protein sequence: CASSFGANTGELFF.

Only a few counts were recorded for this clonotype. V and J are TRBV5-4 and TRBJ2-3, with TRBD1 matching 9 bases. Losses at the gene ends were 5 bases for V and 3 bases for J; bases not matched to a gene: 10. The length of the CDR3 is 16 residues. The germline V gene encodes CDR1 SGHNT and CDR2 YYREEE (reference sequence). The CDR3 region has the DNA TGTGCCAGCAGTAGACCGACAGGGGGGATGACAGATACGCAGTATTTT. As protein: CASSRPTGGMTDTQYF.

V and J are TRBV3-1 and TRBJ1-4; TRBD1 might be the D (6 bases). This CDR3 has 15 amino acids. Germline loops: CDR1 LGHDT, CDR2 YNNKEL (reference sequence). The V and J ends lost 3 bases and 1 base respectively, with 9 bases between them. In DNA form, the CDR3 reads TGTGCCAGCAGCCACGGACAGTTAACTAATGAAAAACTGTTTTTT. This translates into CASSHGQLTNEKLFF.

This clonotype has a count of ten or more. The gene calls are TRBV5-1 and TRBJ2-2; D tentatively reads TRBD1 or TRBD2 (5 bases each). V was cut by 0 bases and J by 6 bases, with 9 bases left in between. This CDR3 is 14 amino acids long. The V gene's germline CDR1 is SGHRS and CDR2 YFSETQ. The CDR3 sequence is CASSLAGDAGELFF. CDR3 nucleotides: TGCGCCAGCAGCTTGGCCGGGGACGCCGGGGAGCTGTTTTTT.

This clonotype was seen at least ten times. V usage is TRBV7-9 and J usage is TRBJ2-7; D is undetermined. V lost 2 bases and J 5 bases, leaving 10 bases between the germline ends. Germline V gene sequence: CDR1 SEHNR, CDR2 FQNEAQ (reference sequence). The CDR3 is made up of 13 amino acids. This CDR3 is CASSLNIGHEQYV. In DNA, the CDR3 is TGTGCCAGCAGCTTAAACATCGGCCACGAGCAGTACGTC.

The gene calls are TRBV5-1 and TRBJ2-3; D is uncertain. This CDR3 region has 16 residues. Germline CDR1 is SGHRS and CDR2 is YFSETQ. Trimming took 0 bases from V and 0 from J, leaving 11 bases between them. CDR3 DNA sequence: TGCGCCAGCAGCTTGGTATCGCGGCTGAGCACAGATACGCAGTATTTT. Translating it yields CASSLVSRLSTDTQYF.

This clonotype was counted between two and nine times. The chain carries TRBV4-1 and TRBJ1-4; TRBD1 might be the D (5 bases). CDR1 and CDR2 from the germline V gene are MGHRA and YSYEKL. V was pared by 0 bases and J by 4 bases, with 15 bases between. CDR3 length: 17 residues. This CDR3 is CASSQEGAIARNEKLFF. DNA of the CDR3: TGCGCCAGCAGCCAAGAAGGGGCGATAGCCCGTAATGAAAAACTGTTTTTT.

This clonotype was seen ten or more times. The genes are TRBV7-9 and TRBJ1-1; D is unclear. V was cut by 1 base and J by 1 base, with 7 bases left in between. This CDR3 is built from 14 residues. The germline CDR1 and CDR2 sequences are SEHNR and FQNEAQ (reference sequence). The CDR3 nucleotides are TGTGCCAGCAGCTTAGAGGCAGGGAACACTGAAGCTTTCTTT. Encoded protein: CASSLEAGNTEAFF.

This clonotype was seen many times. This chain links TRBV4-1 with TRBJ2-1, with 11 nucleotides matching TRBD2. Trimming took 3 bases from V and 3 from J; bases not matched to a gene: 7. The CDR3 totals 17 residues. Germline CDR1 MGHRA, CDR2 YSYEKL. CDR3 bases: TGCGCCAGCAGCCACCCCGGGACTAGCGGAAACTACAATGAGCAGTTCTTC. It translates to CASSHPGTSGNYNEQFF.

This clonotype was seen only a few times. This chain links TRBV18 with TRBJ1-2; tentative D call: TRBD1 (5 bases). V dropped 4 bases and J dropped 2 bases, with 8 bases sitting between them. In germline, CDR1 is KGHSH, CDR2 LQKENI. The CDR3 is made up of 13 amino acids. CDR3 in amino acids: CASSQNRNYGYTF. The CDR3 DNA reads TGTGCCAGCTCACAGAACAGGAACTATGGCTACACCTTC.

This clonotype was picked up many times. In DNA, the CDR3 is TGTGCCAGCAGCTCCGCCCCCCGGGAGAAGTCCACTGAAGCTTTCTTT. Its translation: CASSSAPREKSTEAFF. This chain connects TRBV5-6 to TRBJ1-1, with no clear D. CDR1 and CDR2 from the germline V gene are SGHDT and YYEEEE. This CDR3 has 16 residues. V was pared by 3 bases and J by 4 bases, with 19 bases between.

This clonotype was observed many times. The V and J genes are TRBV29-1 and TRBJ2-7; D is undetermined. CDR3 length equals 12 residues. V shed 4 bases and J shed 0 bases, with 7 bases lying between them. Germline CDR1 reads SQVTM; CDR2 reads ANQGSEA. CDR3 sequence: CSVGEASYEQYF. DNA of the CDR3: TGCAGCGTTGGTGAGGCCTCCTACGAGCAGTACTTC.

The chain's CDR3 is CATSDGSLFTEAFF. In nucleotides, the CDR3 is TGTGCCACCAGTGATGGCAGTCTTTTCACTGAAGCTTTCTTT. V is TRBV24-1 and J is TRBJ1-1, with D hard to call. Germline-derived CDR1 and CDR2 are KGHDR and SFDVKD. There are 14 residues in the CDR3. V was pared by 3 bases and J by 4 bases, with 11 bases between.

This clonotype turned up a few times. The chain is built from TRBV15 and TRBJ1-6; tentatively, D is TRBD1 (5 bases). V was clipped by 0 bases and J by 5 bases, with 17 bases between them. The germline V gene has CDR1 LNHNV and CDR2 YYDKDF (reference sequence). The CDR3 is 18 amino acids. Written as DNA, the CDR3 is TGTGCCACCAGCAGAGAGATGGTCTCAGGACATAATAATTCACCCCTCCACTTT. Translated, it gives CATSREMVSGHNNSPLHF.

This clonotype has just a few counts. The chain joins TRBV7-9 to TRBJ2-1, with 7 bases matching TRBD2. Germline V gene sequence: CDR1 SEHNR, CDR2 FQNEAQ (reference sequence). The CDR3 is 18 residues long. J gave up 0 bases and V 0 bases, and 8 bases lay outside the gene matches. The DNA for the CDR3 is TGTGCCAGCAGCTTAGCGCCGCGGCTAGCGGTCTCCTACAATGAGCAGTTCTTC. It encodes CASSLAPRLAVSYNEQFF.

This clonotype was found a few times. V and J are TRBV20-1 and TRBJ2-7, with D possibly being TRBD2 (5 bases). Per the germline V gene, CDR1 is DFQATT and CDR2 is SNEGSKA (reference sequence). The CDR3 sequence is 14 residues long. Trimming took off 1 base at V and 2 bases at J, with 12 bases between the two ends. CDR3 DNA sequence: TGCAGTGCTAGAGCGGGATCAGGCGCCTACGAGCAGTACTTC. It specifies CSARAGSGAYEQYF.

This clonotype occurred a few times. The J gene is TRBJ2-1, the V gene TRBV4-1; D may correspond to TRBD1 or TRBD2 (5 bases each). The V gene's germline CDR1 is MGHRA and CDR2 YSYEKL. Between the trimmed V and J ends, which lost 1 base and 10 bases, there was a span of 8 bases. The CDR3 consists of 12 residues. The CDR3 sequence is CASSQGGTEQFF. As DNA, the CDR3 is TGCGCCAGCAGCCAAGGGGGGACGGAGCAGTTCTTC.

This clonotype was picked up a small number of times. The chain joins TRBV30 to TRBJ1-1; D gene unclear. The V gene lost 3 bases and the J gene lost 1 base, with 3 bases spanning the gap. Per germline, CDR1 GTSNPN and CDR2 SVGIG (reference sequence). There are 11 residues in the CDR3. The CDR3 DNA follows: TGTGCCTGGAGGGAGAACACTGAAGCTTTCTTT. Amino acids: CAWRENTEAFF.

This clonotype was seen only a few times. This chain connects TRBV5-5 to TRBJ2-3, with 7 bases matching TRBD1. The CDR3 is 15 residues long. Germline CDR1 and CDR2: SGHKS and YYEKEE (reference sequence). V was clipped by 5 bases and J by 1 base; unmatched bases: 7. The CDR3 sequence: CASRPNRGRTDTQYF. The CDR3 DNA sequence: TGTGCCAGCAGACCTAACAGGGGACGCACAGATACGCAGTATTTT. The complete variable domain, with remaining parts taken from reference TRBV5-5 and TRBJ2-3, reads DAGVTQSPTHLIKTRGQQVTLRCSPISGHKSVSWYQQVLGQGPQFIFQYYEKEERGRGNFPDRFSARQFPNYSSELNVNALLLGDSALYLCASRPNRGRTDTQYFGPGTRLTVL.

The chain joins TRBV5-6 to TRBJ1-1; 8 bases are a match to TRBD1. The CDR3 contains 14 residues. Germline CDR1 and CDR2: SGHDT and YYEEEE. The V gene end was trimmed by 4 bases and the J gene end by 1 base; junction bases not matched to a gene: 3. The CDR3 DNA reads as TGTGCCAGCAGCCGGACAGGGTCGAACACTGAAGCTTTCTTT. This gives the protein CASSRTGSNTEAFF.

This clonotype was seen more than once but under ten times. The CDR3 reads CASSFLAGKGNEQFF. In nucleotides, the CDR3 is TGTGCCAGCAGTTTTTTAGCGGGAAAGGGCAATGAGCAGTTCTTC. The V call is TRBV12-3 or TRBV12-4, the J call TRBJ2-1, with 8 bases lining up with TRBD2. This CDR3 is built from 15 residues. The J segment lost 6 bases and the V segment lost 3 bases, leaving 7 bases of the junction unmatched.

The V gene is TRBV5-1, the J gene TRBJ2-3; 11 bases agree with TRBD2. J gave up 2 bases and V 2 bases, and 16 bases lay outside the gene matches. Germline V CDR1 and CDR2: SGHRS, YFSETQ. The CDR3 consists of 20 residues. The DNA for the CDR3 is TGCGCCAGCAGCTTCCGAATTACTAGCGGGAGAGTTGGGACCACAGATACGCAGTATTTT. This translates into CASSFRITSGRVGTTDTQYF.

This clonotype was seen ten or more times. The chain links TRBV4-1 to TRBJ2-1; 7 bases are a match to TRBD2. The V gene's germline CDR1 is MGHRA and CDR2 YSYEKL. The CDR3 contains 17 residues. The trim removed 4 bases at V and 2 bases at J, leaving 11 bases unmatched. CDR3 sequence (DNA): TGCGCCAGCAGCCCAATACATACCGGGACTACCTACAATGAGCAGTTCTTC. Its translation: CASSPIHTGTTYNEQFF.

V is TRBV27 and J is TRBJ2-3, with 7 bases aligning to TRBD1. CDR3 length: 15 residues. Trimming cost V 2 bases and J 0 bases; bases outside gene matches: 2. The germline V gene encodes CDR1 MNHEY and CDR2 SMNVEV (reference sequence). CDR3 sequence reads: CASSLGTVSTDTQYF. DNA for the CDR3: TGTGCCAGCAGTTTAGGGACAGTCAGCACAGATACGCAGTATTTT.

In this sample, this clonotype turned up a few times. This CDR3 reads CASSLAGTPTRPTQYF. The CDR3 DNA follows: TGTGCCAGCAGCTTAGCCGGGACCCCGACCCGCCCGACCCAGTACTTC. The chain has TRBV7-8 and TRBJ2-5; D may match TRBD1 or TRBD2 (5 bases each). Germline V gene lookup returns CDR1 SGHVS and CDR2 FQNEAQ. Trimming took 0 bases from V and 7 from J, leaving 18 bases between them. The CDR3 spans 16 residues.

The table lists this clonotype with a few counts. V usage is TRBV27 and J usage is TRBJ1-5; no firm D call. CDR1 is MNHEY, CDR2 SMNVEV, per germline (reference sequence). This CDR3 has 14 amino acids. Trimming stripped 5 bases from V and 3 bases from J, with 11 bases between. CDR3 sequence (DNA): TGTGCCAGCAGTAGTGGGATTAACAATCAGCCCCAGCATTTT. Its translation: CASSSGINNQPQHF.

This clonotype came up many times. The V and J genes are TRBV6-2 or TRBV6-3 and TRBJ2-3; D gene uncertain. The germline CDR1 and CDR2 sequences are MNHEY and SVGEGT. V was clipped by 2 bases and J by 1 base, with 7 bases between them. This CDR3 has 14 amino acids. DNA of the CDR3: TGTGCCAGCAGTTACAGACCGGGCACAGATACGCAGTATTTT. Protein sequence: CASSYRPGTDTQYF.